The entry below describes one T cell receptor (beta chain). The protocol was immunoSEQ multiplex PCR, while the TCRdb copy is restricted to in-frame clones and leaves out a portion. The sample has 150 to 200 clones, about 75% seen once; the top ten hold roughly 30%. There are 15 residues in the CDR3. The germline V gene encodes CDR1 MDHEN and CDR2 SYDVKM. V was cut by 6 bases and J by 6 bases, with 15 bases left in between. The data derive from a study of CD4+ T cells in melanoma. This sequence originates from a human donor with melanoma. The chain recombines TRBV28 with TRBJ1-6; maybe TRBD1 (5 bases). The CDR3: CASRYEWGSNSPLHF. CDR3 sequence (DNA): TGTGCCAGCAGGTACGAATGGGGCAGTAATTCACCCCTCCACTTT.